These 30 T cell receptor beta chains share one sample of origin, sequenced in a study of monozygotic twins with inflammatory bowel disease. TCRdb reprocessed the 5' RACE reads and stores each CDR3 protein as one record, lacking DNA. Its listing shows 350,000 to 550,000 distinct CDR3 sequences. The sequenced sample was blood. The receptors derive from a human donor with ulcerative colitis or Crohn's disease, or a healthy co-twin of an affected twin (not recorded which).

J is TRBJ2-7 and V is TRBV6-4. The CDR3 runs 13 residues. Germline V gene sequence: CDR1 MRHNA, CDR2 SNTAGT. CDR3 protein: CASPRQVGYEQYF.

This chain's CDR3 is CASSLHAQGGNEQYF. The chain couples TRBV28 to TRBJ2-7; TCRdb gives TRBD1 as the D gene, but with no DNA this cannot be confirmed. Germline CDR1 MDHEN, CDR2 SYDVKM. The CDR3 has 15 amino acids.

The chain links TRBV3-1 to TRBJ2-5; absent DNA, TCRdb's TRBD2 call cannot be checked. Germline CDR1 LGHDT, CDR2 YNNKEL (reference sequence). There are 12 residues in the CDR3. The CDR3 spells CASSRERETQYF.

CDR3 sequence reads: CSATKLAGVSDTQYF. The chain uses TRBV20-1 and TRBJ2-3; TCRdb names TRBD2, which stays unverified in the absence of DNA. The CDR3 covers 15 residues. CDR1 is DFQATT and CDR2 is SNEGSKA in the germline V gene (reference sequence).

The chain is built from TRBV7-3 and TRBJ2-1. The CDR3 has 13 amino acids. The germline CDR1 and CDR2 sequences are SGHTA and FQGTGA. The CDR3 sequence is CASSYNRDNEQFF.

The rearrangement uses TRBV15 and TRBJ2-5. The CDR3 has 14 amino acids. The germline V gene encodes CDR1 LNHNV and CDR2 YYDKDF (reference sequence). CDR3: CATSTGLMFETQYF.

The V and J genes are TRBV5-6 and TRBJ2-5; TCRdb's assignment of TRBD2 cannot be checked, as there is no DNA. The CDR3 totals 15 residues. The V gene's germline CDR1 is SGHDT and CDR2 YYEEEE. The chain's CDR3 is CASSLELAGKETQYF. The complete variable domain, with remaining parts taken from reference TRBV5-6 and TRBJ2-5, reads DAGVTQSPTHLIKTRGQQVTLRCSPKSGHDTVSWYQQALGQGPQFIFQYYEEEERQRGNFPDRFSGHQFPNYSSELNVNALLLGDSALYLCASSLELAGKETQYFGPGTRLLVL.

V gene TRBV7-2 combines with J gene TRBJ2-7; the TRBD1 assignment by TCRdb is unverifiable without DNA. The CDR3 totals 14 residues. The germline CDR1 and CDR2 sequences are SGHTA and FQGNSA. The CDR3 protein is CASSPRAVPHEQYF.

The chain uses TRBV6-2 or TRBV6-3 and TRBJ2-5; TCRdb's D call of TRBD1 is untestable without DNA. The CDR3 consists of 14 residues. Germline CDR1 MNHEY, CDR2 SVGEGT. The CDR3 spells CATGAGGHQETQYF.

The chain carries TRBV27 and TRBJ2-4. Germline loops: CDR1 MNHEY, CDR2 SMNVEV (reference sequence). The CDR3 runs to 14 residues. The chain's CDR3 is CASPLILAKNIQYF.

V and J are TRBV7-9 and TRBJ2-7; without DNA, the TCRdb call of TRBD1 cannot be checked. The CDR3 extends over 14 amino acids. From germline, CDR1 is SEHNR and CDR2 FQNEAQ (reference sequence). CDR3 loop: CASSQGTGGYEQYF.

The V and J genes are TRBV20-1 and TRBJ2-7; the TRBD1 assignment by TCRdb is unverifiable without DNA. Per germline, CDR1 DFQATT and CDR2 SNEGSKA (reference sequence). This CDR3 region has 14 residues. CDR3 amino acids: CSARGQRISYEQYF.

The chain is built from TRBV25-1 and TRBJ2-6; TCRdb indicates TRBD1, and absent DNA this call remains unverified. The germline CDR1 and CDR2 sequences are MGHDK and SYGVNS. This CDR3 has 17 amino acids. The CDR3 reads CASSDPGHHSGANVLTF.

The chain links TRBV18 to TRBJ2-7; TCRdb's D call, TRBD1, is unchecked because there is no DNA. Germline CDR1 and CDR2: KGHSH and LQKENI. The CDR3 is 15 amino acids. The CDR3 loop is CASSPQGTGSYEQYF.

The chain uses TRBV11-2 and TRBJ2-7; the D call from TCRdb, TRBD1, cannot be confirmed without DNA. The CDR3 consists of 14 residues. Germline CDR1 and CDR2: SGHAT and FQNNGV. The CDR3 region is CASSWGGMLVEQYF. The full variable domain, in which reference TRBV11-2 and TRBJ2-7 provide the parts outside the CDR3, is EAGVAQSPRYKIIEKRQSVAFWCNPISGHATLYWYQQILGQGPKLLIQFQNNGVVDDSQLPKDRFSAERLKGVDSTLKIQPAKLEDSAVYLCASSWGGMLVEQYFGPGTRLTVT.

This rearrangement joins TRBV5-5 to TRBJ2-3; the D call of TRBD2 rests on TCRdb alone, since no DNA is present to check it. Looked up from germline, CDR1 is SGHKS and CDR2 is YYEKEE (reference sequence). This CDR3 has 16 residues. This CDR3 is CASSFLAGDRTDTQYF.

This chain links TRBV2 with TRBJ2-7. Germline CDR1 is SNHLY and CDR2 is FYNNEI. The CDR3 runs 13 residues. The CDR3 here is CASGRTTYYEQYF.

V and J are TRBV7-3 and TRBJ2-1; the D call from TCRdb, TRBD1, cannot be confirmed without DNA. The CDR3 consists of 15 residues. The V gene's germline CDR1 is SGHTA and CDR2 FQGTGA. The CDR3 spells CASSLTGGQGREQFF. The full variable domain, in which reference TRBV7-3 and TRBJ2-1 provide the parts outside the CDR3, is GAGVSQTPSNKVTEKGKYVELRCDPISGHTALYWYRQSLGQGPEFLIYFQGTGAADDSGLPNDRFFAVRPEGSVSTLKIQRTERGDSAVYLCASSLTGGQGREQFFGPGTRLTVL.

CDR3 sequence: CSASSGTSGRASEQFF. The chain recombines TRBV20-1 with TRBJ2-1; without DNA, the TCRdb call of TRBD2 cannot be checked. The CDR3 contains 16 residues. The germline gives CDR1 DFQATT, CDR2 SNEGSKA (reference sequence).

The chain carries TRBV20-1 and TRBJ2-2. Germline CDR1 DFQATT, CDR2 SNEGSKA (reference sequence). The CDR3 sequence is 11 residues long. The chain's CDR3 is CSAGSTGELFF.

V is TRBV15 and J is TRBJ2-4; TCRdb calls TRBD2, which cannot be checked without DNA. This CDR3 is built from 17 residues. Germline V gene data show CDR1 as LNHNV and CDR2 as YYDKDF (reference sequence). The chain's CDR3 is CATSREEGFGTKNIQYF.

CDR3: CASSPGLVGYGYTF. The chain joins TRBV16 to TRBJ1-2. The CDR3 runs to 14 residues. CDR1 and CDR2 from the germline V gene are KGHSY and FQNENV.

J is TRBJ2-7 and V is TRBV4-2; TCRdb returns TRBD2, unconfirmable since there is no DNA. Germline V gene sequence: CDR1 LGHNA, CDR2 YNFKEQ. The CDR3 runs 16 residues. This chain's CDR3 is CASSQGLAGAYYEQYF.

The chain's CDR3 is CASSIAGDQPQHF. This chain uses TRBV19 with TRBJ1-5; TCRdb's assignment of TRBD1 cannot be checked, as there is no DNA. Per germline, CDR1 LNHDA and CDR2 SQIVND (reference sequence). The CDR3 runs 13 residues.

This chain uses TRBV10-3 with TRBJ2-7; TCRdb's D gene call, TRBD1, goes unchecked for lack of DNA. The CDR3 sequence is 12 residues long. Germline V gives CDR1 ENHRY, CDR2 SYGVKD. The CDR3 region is CAIMDSAYEQYF.

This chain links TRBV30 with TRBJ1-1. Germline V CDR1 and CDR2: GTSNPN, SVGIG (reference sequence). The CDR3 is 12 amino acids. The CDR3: CAWSPEETEAFF.

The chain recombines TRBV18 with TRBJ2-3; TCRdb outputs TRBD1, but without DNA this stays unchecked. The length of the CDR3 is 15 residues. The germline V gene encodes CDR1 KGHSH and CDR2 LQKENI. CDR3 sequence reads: CASSLVGAQGDTQYF.

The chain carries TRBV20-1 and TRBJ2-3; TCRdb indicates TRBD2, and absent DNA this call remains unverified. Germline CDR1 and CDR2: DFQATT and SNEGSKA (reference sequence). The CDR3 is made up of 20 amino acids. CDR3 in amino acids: CSASTTGLAKPKITTDTQYF.

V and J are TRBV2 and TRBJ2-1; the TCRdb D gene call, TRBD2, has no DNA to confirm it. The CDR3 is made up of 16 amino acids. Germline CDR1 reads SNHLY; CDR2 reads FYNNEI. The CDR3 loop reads CASSSRPVIEYNEQFF.

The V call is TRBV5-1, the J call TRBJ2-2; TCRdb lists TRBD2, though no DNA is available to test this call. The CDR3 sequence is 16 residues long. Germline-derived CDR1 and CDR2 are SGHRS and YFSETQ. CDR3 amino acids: CASSLAAGEGTGELFF.